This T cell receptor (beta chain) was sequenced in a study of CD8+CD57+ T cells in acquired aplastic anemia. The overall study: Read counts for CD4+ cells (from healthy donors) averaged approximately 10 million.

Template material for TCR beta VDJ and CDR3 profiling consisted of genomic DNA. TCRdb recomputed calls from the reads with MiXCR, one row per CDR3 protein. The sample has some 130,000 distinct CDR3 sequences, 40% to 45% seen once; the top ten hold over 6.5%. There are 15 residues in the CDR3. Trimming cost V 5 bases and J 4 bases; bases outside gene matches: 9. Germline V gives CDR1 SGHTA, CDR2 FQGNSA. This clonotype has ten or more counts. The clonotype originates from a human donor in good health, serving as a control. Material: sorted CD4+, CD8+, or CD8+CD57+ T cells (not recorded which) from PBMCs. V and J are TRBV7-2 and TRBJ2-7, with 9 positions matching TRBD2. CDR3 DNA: TGTGCCAGCAGCCCTCGACTAGCGGCAGAATACGAGCAGTACTTC. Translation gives CASSPRLAAEYEQYF.